This note documents a single T cell receptor (beta chain) sequence. The data originate from a study of blood T cell repertoires in COVID-19. Study-wide context: The analysed material was cDNA or gDNA that came from T cells, B-cell-depleted T cells, or PBMCs.

Trimming removed 1 base from V and 2 bases from J; junction bases left unmatched: 4. Germline CDR1 and CDR2: GTSNPN and SVGIG (reference sequence). This CDR3 comprises 14 residues. Methods used by the authors: Amplified reference gene primers provided the basis for estimating nucleated cell counts. The protocol was immunoSEQ multiplex PCR, while the TCRdb copy is restricted to in-frame clones and leaves out a portion. V, J and clone size were drawn from that table, and D and trimming were deduced from the DNA. The sample gives under 200,000 clones, about 86% of which show up once; roughly 8.2% is in the top ten.

The genes are TRBV30 and TRBJ2-5; 7 bases align to TRBD1. Sequencing input: peripheral blood. The origin of this receptor is a man between 60 and 70 years old with acute or convalescent COVID-19. CDR3 sequence: CAWSGLTGQETQYF. Written as DNA, the CDR3 is TGTGCCTGGAGTGGATTGACAGGGCAAGAGACCCAGTACTTC.